This note documents a single T cell receptor (beta chain) sequence. Deletions cut 4 bases from V and 0 bases from J, with 10 bases between. Germline loops: CDR1 MGHRA, CDR2 YSYEKL. The CDR3 has 15 residues. Authors' analysis steps: Reference gene primer amplification gave estimated nucleated cell counts. Measured with immunoSEQ multiplex PCR; TCRdb has only the in-frame clones, and not every one. V and J calls plus clone size are reproduced from that table; the DNA served to infer D and trimming. The repertoire holds hundreds of thousands of clones, with roughly 88% as singletons. These data are taken from a study of blood T cell repertoires in COVID-19. Study summary: The origin of the acute and convalescent COVID-19 samples was the United States, Italy and Spain. From T cells, B-cell-depleted T cells, or PBMCs came the material, which was cDNA or gDNA.

The cohort comprised adults aged roughly 18 to 90 years residing in about two dozen US areas. This receptor was taken from a woman aged 40 to 50 with acute COVID-19. Material for sequencing was PBMCs or T cells enriched from blood (not recorded which). This chain uses TRBV4-1 with TRBJ1-3; perhaps TRBD1 as D (5 bases). CDR3 in DNA: TGCGCCAGCAGCCGAACAGGAAACTCTGGAAACACCATATATTTT. Its translation is CASSRTGNSGNTIYF.